This record concerns one TCR beta chain sequence. What it recognizes is unknown. These data come from a study of cytomegalovirus exposure and HLA in healthy donors. Study details: HLA-typed donors were the source of 86 million or so unique TCRs held in an early data release.

Whole-study results and caveats: Highly shared sequence variants in one cluster were likely a sequencing artifact.

Germline V gene data show CDR1 as SGHRS and CDR2 as YFSETQ. The V gene end was trimmed by 0 bases and the J gene end by 5 bases; junction bases not matched to a gene: 2. The CDR3 has 15 amino acids. Primers: 60 Vbeta forward and 13 Jbeta reverse. The table came from immunoSEQ multiplex PCR; TCRdb's copy has only in-frame clones and leaves some out. Found here are under 200,000 clones, about three quarters of them singletons; the top ten hold 2% to 3%. Sequenced sample: PBMCs. The chain joins TRBV5-1 to TRBJ2-2; 9 bases map to TRBD1. This clonotype originated in a female donor in good health and CMV-seronegative. CDR3 protein: CASSLDRGRTGELFF. CDR3 DNA: TGCGCCAGCAGCTTGGACAGGGGGCGGACCGGGGAGCTGTTTTTT. Combining the CDR3 with reference TRBV5-1 and TRBJ2-2 gives the whole variable domain KAGVTQTPRYLIKTRGQQVTLSCSPISGHRSVSWYQQTPGQGLQFLFEYFSETQRNKGNFPGRFSGRQFSNSRSEMNVSTLELGDSALYLCASSLDRGRTGELFFGEGSRLTVL.